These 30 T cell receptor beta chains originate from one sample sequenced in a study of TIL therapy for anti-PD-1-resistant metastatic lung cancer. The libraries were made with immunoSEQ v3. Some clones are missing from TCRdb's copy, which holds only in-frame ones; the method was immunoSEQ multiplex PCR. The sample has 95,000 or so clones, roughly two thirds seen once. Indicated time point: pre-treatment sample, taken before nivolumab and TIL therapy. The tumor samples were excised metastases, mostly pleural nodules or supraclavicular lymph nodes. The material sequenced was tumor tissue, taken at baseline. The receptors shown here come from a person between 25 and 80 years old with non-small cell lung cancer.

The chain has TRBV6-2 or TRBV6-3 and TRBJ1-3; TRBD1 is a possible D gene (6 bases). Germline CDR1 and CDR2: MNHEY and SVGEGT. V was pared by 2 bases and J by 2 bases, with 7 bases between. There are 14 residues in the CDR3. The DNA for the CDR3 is TGTGCCAGCAGTTACCGGACAGCTGGAAACACCATATATTTT. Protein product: CASSYRTAGNTIYF.

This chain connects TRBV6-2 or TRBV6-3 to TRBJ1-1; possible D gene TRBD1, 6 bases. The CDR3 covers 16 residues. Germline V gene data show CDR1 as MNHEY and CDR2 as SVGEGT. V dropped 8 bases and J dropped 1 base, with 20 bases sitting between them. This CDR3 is CASRWMGAKANTEAFF. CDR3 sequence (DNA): TGTGCCAGCCGTTGGATGGGGGCTAAGGCGAACACTGAAGCTTTCTTT.

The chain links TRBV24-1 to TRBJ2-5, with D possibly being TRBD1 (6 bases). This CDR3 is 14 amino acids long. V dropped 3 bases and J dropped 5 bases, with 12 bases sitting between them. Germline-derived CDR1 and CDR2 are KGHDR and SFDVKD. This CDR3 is CATSDHRVRETQYF. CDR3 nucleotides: TGTGCCACCAGTGATCACAGGGTGCGGGAGACCCAGTACTTC.

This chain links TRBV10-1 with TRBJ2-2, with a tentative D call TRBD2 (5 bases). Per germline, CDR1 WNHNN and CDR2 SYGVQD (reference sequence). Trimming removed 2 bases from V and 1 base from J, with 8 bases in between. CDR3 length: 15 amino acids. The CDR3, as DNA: TGCGCCAGCAGTGAGAGAGGGCAGAACACCGGGGAGCTGTTTTTT. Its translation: CASSERGQNTGELFF.

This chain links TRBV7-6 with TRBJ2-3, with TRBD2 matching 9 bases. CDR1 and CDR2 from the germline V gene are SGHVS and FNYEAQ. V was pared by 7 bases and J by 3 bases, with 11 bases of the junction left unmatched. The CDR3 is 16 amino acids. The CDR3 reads CASTRAGGVVTDTQYF. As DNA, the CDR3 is TGTGCCAGCACCAGGGCGGGGGGGGTTGTGACAGATACGCAGTATTTT.

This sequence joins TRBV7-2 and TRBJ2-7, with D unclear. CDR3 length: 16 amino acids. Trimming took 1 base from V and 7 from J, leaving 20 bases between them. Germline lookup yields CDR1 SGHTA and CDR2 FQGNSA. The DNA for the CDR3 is TGTGCCAGCAGCTTAGAGAACTCCCTAAGAGTGAGAGAGCAGTACTTC. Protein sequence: CASSLENSLRVREQYF.

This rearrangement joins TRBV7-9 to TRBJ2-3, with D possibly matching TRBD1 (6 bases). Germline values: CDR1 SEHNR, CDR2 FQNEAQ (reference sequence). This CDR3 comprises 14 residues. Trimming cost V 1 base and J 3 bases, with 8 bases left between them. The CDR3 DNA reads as TGTGCCAGCAGCTTAGGGACAGTTACAGATACGCAGTATTTT. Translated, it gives CASSLGTVTDTQYF.

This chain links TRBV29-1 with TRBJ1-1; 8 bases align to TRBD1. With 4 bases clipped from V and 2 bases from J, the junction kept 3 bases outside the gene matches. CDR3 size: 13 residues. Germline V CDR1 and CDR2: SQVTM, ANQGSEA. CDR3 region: CSVGTGRNTEAFF. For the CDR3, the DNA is TGCAGCGTTGGGACAGGGCGCAACACTGAAGCTTTCTTT.

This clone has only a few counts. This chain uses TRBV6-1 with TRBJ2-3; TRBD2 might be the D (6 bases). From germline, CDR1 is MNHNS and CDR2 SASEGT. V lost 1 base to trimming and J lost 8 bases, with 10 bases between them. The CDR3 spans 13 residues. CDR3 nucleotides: TGTGCCAGCAGTGAAGTAGCTAGCGCTACGCAGTATTTT. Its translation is CASSEVASATQYF.

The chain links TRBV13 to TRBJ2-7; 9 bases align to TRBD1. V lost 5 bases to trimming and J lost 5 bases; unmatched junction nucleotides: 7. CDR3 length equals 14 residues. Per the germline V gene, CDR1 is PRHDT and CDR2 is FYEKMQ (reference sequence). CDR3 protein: CASSVRDREHEQYF. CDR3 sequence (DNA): TGTGCCAGCAGCGTCCGGGACAGGGAACACGAGCAGTACTTC.

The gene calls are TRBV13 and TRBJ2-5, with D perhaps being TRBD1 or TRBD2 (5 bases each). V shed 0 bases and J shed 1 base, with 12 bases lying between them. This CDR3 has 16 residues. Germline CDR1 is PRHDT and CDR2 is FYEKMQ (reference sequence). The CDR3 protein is CASSLGSAGTQETQYF. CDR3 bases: TGTGCCAGCAGCTTAGGGTCAGCAGGGACCCAAGAGACCCAGTACTTC.

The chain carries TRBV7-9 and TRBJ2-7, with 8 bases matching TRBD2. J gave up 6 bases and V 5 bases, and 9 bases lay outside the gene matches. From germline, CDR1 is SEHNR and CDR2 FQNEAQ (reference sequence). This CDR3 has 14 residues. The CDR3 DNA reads TGTGCCAGCAGCACATGGACTAGCAGCTTCGAGCAGTACTTC. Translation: CASSTWTSSFEQYF. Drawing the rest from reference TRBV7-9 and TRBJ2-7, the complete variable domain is DTGVSQNPRHKITKRGQNVTFRCDPISEHNRLYWYRQTLGQGPEFLTYFQNEAQLEKSRLLSDRFSAERPKGSFSTLEIQRTEQGDSAMYLCASSTWTSSFEQYFGPGTRLTVT.

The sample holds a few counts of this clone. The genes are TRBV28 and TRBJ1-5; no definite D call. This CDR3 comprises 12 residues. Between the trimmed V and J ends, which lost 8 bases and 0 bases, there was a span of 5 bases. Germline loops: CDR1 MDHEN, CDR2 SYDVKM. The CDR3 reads CASRYSNQPQHF. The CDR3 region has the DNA TGTGCCAGCCGTTATAGCAATCAGCCCCAGCATTTT.

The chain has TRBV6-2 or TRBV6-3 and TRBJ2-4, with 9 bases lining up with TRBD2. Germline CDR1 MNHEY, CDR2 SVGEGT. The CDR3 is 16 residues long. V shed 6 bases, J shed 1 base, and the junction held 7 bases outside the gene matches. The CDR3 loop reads CASSYQGTSAKNIQYF. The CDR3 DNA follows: TGTGCCAGCAGCTATCAGGGGACTAGCGCCAAAAACATTCAGTACTTC.

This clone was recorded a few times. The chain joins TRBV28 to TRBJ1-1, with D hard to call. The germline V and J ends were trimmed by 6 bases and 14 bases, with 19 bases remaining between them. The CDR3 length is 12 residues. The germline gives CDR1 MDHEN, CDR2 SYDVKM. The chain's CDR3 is CASRSAHLASFF. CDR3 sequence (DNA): TGTGCCAGCAGGTCAGCTCACCTAGCTTCGTTCTTT.

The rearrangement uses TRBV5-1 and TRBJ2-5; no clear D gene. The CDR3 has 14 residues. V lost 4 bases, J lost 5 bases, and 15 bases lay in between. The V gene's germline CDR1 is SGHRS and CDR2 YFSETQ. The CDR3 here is CASSPDSTVETQYF. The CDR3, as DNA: TGCGCCAGCAGCCCAGACTCTACTGTTGAGACCCAGTACTTC.

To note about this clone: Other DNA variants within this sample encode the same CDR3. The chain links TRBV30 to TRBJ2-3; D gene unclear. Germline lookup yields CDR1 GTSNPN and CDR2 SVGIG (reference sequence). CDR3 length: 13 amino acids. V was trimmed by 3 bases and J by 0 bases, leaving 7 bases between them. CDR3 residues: CAWSSGSTDTQYF. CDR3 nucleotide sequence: TGTGCCTGGAGCTCCGGGAGCACAGATACGCAGTATTTT.

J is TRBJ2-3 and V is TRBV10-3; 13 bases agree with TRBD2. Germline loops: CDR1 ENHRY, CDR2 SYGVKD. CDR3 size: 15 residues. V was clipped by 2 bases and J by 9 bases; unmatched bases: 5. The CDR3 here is CAISERTSGGPTQYF. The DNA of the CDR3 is TGTGCCATCAGTGAGAGGACTAGCGGGGGACCCACGCAGTATTTT.

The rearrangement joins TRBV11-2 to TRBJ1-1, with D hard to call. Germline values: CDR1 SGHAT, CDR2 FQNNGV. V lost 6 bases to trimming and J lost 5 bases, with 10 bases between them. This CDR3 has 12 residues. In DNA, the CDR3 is TGTGCCAGCAGTTGGAGGCGGACTGAAGCTTTCTTT. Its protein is CASSWRRTEAFF.

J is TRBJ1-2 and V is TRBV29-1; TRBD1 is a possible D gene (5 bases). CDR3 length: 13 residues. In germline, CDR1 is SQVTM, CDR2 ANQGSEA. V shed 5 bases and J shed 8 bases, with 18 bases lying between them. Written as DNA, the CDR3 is TGCAGCGTTTGGATGTACGGGGCGCGGGGCTACACCTTC. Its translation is CSVWMYGARGYTF.

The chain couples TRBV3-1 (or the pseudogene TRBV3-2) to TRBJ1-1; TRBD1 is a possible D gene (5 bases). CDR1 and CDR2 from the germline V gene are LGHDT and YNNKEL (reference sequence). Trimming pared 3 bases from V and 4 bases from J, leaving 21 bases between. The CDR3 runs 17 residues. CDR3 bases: TGTGCCAGCAGCCAGCATTGGCGGACGGGAAGGGGCACTGAAGCTTTCTTT. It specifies CASSQHWRTGRGTEAFF.

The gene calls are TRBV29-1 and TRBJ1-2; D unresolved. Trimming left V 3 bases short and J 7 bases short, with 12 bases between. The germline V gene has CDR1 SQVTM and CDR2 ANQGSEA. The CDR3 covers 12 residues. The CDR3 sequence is CSVDRSSRGYTF. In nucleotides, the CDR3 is TGCAGCGTTGATAGGTCTTCCCGTGGCTACACCTTC.

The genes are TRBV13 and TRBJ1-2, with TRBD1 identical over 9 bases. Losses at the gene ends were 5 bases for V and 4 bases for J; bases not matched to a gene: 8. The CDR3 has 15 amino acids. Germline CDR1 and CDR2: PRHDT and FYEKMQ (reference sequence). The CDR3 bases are TGTGCCAGCAGCAAACAGGGGGCGCACGGCTATGGCTACACCTTC. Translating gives CASSKQGAHGYGYTF.

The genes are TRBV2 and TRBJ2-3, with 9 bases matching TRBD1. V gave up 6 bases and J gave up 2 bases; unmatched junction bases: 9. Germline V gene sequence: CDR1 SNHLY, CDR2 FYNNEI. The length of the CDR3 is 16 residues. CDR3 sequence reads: CASSLQGARFTDTQYF. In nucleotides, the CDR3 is TGTGCCAGCAGCTTACAGGGGGCGCGTTTCACAGATACGCAGTATTTT.

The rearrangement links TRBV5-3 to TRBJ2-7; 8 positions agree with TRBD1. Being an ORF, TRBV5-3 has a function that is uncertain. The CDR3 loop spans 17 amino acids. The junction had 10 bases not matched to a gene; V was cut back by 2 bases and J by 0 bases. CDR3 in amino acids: CARSFRGRTSSSYEQYF. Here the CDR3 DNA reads TGTGCCAGAAGCTTCAGGGGGCGGACCTCGAGCTCCTACGAGCAGTACTTC.

CDR3: CASSPLGATQETQYF. CDR3 nucleotide sequence: TGTGCCAGTAGTCCTTTGGGGGCTACTCAAGAGACCCAGTACTTC. The gene calls are TRBV19 and TRBJ2-5; perhaps TRBD1 as D (6 bases). The V gene's germline CDR1 is LNHDA and CDR2 SQIVND (reference sequence). The CDR3 spans 15 residues. Trimming stripped 5 bases from V and 2 bases from J, with 15 bases between.

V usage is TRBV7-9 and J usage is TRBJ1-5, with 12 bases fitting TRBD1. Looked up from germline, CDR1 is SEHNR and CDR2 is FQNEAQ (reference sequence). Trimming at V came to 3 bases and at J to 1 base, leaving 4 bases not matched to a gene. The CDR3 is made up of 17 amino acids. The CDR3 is CASSFGTGGLSNQPQHF. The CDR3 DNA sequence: TGTGCCAGCAGCTTCGGGACAGGGGGCTTAAGCAATCAGCCCCAGCATTTT.

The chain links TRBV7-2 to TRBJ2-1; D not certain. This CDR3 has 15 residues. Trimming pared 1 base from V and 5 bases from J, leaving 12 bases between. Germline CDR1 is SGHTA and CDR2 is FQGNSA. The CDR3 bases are TGTGCCAGCAGCTTAGTGATACACAGCAACAATGAGCAGTTCTTC. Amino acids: CASSLVIHSNNEQFF. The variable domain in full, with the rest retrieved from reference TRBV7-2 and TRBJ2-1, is GAGVSQSPSNKVTEKGKDVELRCDPISGHTALYWYRQSLGQGLEFLIYFQGNSAPDKSGLPSDRFSAERTGGSVSTLTIQRTQQEDSAVYLCASSLVIHSNNEQFFGPGTRLTVL.

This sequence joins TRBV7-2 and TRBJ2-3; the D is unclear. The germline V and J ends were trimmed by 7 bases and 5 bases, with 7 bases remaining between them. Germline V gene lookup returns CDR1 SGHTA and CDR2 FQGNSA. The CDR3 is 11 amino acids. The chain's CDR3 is CASTWGDTQYF. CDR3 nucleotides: TGTGCCAGCACCTGGGGAGATACGCAGTATTTT.

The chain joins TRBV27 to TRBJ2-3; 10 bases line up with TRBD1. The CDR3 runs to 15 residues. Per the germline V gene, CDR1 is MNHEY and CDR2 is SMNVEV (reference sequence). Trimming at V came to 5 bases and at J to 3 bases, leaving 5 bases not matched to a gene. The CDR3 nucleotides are TGTGCCAGCAGTGTCGACAGGGGGCTTACAGATACGCAGTATTTT. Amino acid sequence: CASSVDRGLTDTQYF.